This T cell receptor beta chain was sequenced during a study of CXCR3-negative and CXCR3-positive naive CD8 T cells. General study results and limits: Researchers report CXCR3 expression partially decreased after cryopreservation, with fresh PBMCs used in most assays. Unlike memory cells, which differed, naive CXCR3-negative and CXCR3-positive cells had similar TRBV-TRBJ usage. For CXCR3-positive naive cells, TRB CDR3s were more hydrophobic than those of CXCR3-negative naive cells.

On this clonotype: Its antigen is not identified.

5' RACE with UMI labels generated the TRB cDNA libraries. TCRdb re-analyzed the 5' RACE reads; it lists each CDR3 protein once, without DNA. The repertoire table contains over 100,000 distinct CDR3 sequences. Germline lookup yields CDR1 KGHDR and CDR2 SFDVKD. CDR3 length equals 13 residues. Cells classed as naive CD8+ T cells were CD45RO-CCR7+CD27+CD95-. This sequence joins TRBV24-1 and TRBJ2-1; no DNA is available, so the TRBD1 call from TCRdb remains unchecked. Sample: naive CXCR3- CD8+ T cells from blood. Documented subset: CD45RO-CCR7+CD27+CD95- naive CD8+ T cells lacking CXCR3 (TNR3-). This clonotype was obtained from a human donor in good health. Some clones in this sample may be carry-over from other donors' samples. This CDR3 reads CATSDFLRGEQFF.